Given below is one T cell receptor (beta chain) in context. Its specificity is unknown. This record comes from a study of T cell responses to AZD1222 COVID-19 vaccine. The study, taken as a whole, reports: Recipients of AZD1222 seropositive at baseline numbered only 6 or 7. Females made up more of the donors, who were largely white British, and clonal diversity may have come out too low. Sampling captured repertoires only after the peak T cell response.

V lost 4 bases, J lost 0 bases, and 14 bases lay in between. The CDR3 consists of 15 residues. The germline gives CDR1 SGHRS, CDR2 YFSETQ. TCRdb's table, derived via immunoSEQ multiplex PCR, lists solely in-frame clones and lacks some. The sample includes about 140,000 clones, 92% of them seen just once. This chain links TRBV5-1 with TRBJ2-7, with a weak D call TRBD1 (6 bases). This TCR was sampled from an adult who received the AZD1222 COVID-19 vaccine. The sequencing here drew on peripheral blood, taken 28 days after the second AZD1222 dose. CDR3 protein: CASSQPGQPSYEQYF. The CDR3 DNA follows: TGCGCCAGCAGCCAGCCTGGACAGCCCTCCTACGAGCAGTACTTC.